This T cell receptor (beta chain) was sequenced during a study of T cell responses to AZD1222 COVID-19 vaccine. Germline lookup yields CDR1 SGDLS and CDR2 YYNGEE. There are 12 residues in the CDR3. V lost 0 bases and J 6 bases, leaving 5 bases between the germline ends. This clone occurred once. Measured with immunoSEQ multiplex PCR; TCRdb has only the in-frame clones, and not every one. The sample holds 110,000 or so clones, 88% seen once. The chain joins TRBV9 to TRBJ2-3; D is undetermined. Sequenced here: peripheral blood, sampled on day 0 of AZD1222 vaccination. This receptor was obtained from an adult in good health. The CDR3 loop reads CASSVDGDTQYF. Written as DNA, the CDR3 is TGTGCCAGCAGCGTAGATGGGGATACGCAGTATTTT.